The 5 T cell receptor beta chains below were found in one sample sequenced in a study of T cells in Graves' hyperthyroidism and ophthalmopathy. Amplification targeted TCR beta CDR3 regions from RNA transcripts. The primer set for the first-round RT-PCR of the TCR CDR3 was HTBI. TCRdb called the multiplex PCR reads again in MiXCR, with one record for every CDR3 protein. The sample has about 380,000 distinct CDR3 sequences; approximately 18% are singletons. The sequencing sample was made of blood. These receptors all come from a young man with Graves' ophthalmopathy.

This clonotype was seen ten or more times. This rearrangement joins TRBV28 to TRBJ1-2; possible D gene TRBD1, 5 bases. V was pared by 5 bases and J by 8 bases, with 18 bases between. From germline, CDR1 is MDHEN and CDR2 SYDVKM. The length of the CDR3 is 14 residues. This CDR3 reads CASSPLTRGVGYTF. DNA of the CDR3: TGTGCCAGCAGTCCGTTGACCCGGGGGGTCGGCTACACCTTC.

This clonotype was recorded at least ten times. The chain joins TRBV18 to TRBJ2-3; TRBD1 might be the D (6 bases). This CDR3 is built from 16 residues. Trimming shortened V by 3 bases and J by 2 bases, and 15 bases separated the two germline ends. CDR1 is KGHSH and CDR2 is LQKENI in the germline V gene. The CDR3, as DNA: TGTGCCAGCTCACCGCCCAGGGGATACGACACAGATACGCAGTATTTT. It codes for CASSPPRGYDTDTQYF.

This clonotype was counted at least ten times. The chain joins TRBV3-1 to TRBJ1-4, with a tentative D call TRBD1 (5 bases). Trimming stripped 5 bases from V and 3 bases from J, with 13 bases between. The CDR3 is 15 residues long. Germline CDR1 and CDR2: LGHDT and YNNKEL (reference sequence). CDR3 loop: CASSDPGLANEKLFF. DNA for the CDR3: TGTGCCAGCAGCGACCCGGGACTGGCTAATGAAAAACTGTTTTTT.

This clonotype was recorded many times. The rearrangement uses TRBV7-7 and TRBJ1-5; 7 positions match TRBD1. CDR3 length: 14 amino acids. Looked up from germline, CDR1 is SSHAT and CDR2 is FNYEAQ (reference sequence). V lost 4 bases and J lost 5; bases outside the gene matches: 5. The chain's CDR3 is CASSSDRAHQPQHF. The DNA of the CDR3 is TGTGCCAGCAGCTCCGACAGGGCTCATCAGCCCCAGCATTTT.

Ten or more counts support this clonotype. V usage is TRBV3-1 and J usage is TRBJ2-5; D may be TRBD1 or TRBD2 (5 bases each). With 6 bases removed from V and 5 bases from J, the gap between germline ends came to 16 bases. The CDR3 contains 14 residues. From germline, CDR1 is LGHDT and CDR2 YNNKEL (reference sequence). CDR3 DNA: TGTGCCAGCAGACACCCCGGGACCTGGGAGACCCAGTACTTC. Encoded protein: CASRHPGTWETQYF.